The 14 T cell receptor beta chains below all came from one sample that was sequenced in a study. TCRdb reprocessed the 5' RACE reads via MiXCR and lists one record per CDR3 protein. The sample has over 50,000 distinct CDR3 sequences; approximately 23% are singletons. Sequencing was carried out using tumor-infiltrating naive CD4+ T cells sorted from the breast tumor. Subset denoted: naive CD4+ T cells, CD4+CD45RA+CD25-. The receptors were sampled from a female donor with breast cancer.

V is TRBV7-9 and J is TRBJ2-7; 8 bases line up with TRBD1. The CDR3 length is 14 residues. Germline V gene data show CDR1 as SEHNR and CDR2 as FQNEAQ (reference sequence). V lost 5 bases to trimming and J lost 5 bases; unmatched junction nucleotides: 8. CDR3 in DNA: TGTGCCAGCAGCCTCGACAGGGGAGTGCACGAGCAGTACTTC. The encoded protein is CASSLDRGVHEQYF.

This clonotype came up a few times. The rearrangement joins TRBV5-1 to TRBJ2-7; 13 bases are a match to TRBD2. The CDR3 length is 13 residues. The V gene's germline CDR1 is SGHRS and CDR2 YFSETQ. V shed 4 bases, J shed 7 bases, and the junction held 2 bases outside the gene matches. The CDR3 region has the DNA TGCGCCAGCAGCCCGGGACTAGCGGGGGAGCAGTACTTC. This gives the protein CASSPGLAGEQYF.

This clonotype was counted between two and nine times. V gene TRBV7-3 combines with J gene TRBJ2-3; 8 nucleotides line up with TRBD2. CDR1 is SGHTA, CDR2 FQGTGA, per germline. The CDR3 covers 15 residues. The J segment lost 3 bases and the V segment lost 4 bases, leaving 6 bases of the junction unmatched. The CDR3 DNA reads TGTGCCAGCAGCTCGGGGGGGCCGACGACAGATACGCAGTATTTT. This codes for CASSSGGPTTDTQYF.

There are a few counts of this clonotype. The genes are TRBV11-2 and TRBJ1-1; TRBD1 aligns across 10 bases. V lost 4 bases and J lost 12; bases outside the gene matches: 11. The CDR3 contains 14 residues. Germline assignment: CDR1 SGHAT and CDR2 FQNNGV. DNA for the CDR3: TGTGCCAGCAGCTCATTAAAAGGACAGGGGGGGACTTTCTTT. Translating it yields CASSSLKGQGGTFF.

This clonotype has more than one count but fewer than ten. CDR3 sequence: CAWSSERNGYTF. Here the CDR3 DNA reads TGTGCCTGGAGTTCGGAGCGTAATGGCTACACCTTC. This chain joins TRBV30 and TRBJ1-2; D gene unclear. Trimming removed 2 bases at V and 6 bases at J, with 10 bases between. The CDR3 consists of 12 residues. Per germline, CDR1 GTSNPN and CDR2 SVGIG (reference sequence).

Many counts were recorded for this clonotype. This chain joins TRBV29-1 and TRBJ2-3, with a tentative D call TRBD2 (6 bases). Per germline, CDR1 SQVTM and CDR2 ANQGSEA. CDR3 length: 14 amino acids. Trimming stripped 4 bases from V and 0 bases from J, with 11 bases between. The CDR3 here is CSVVGGWSTDTQYF. In nucleotides, the CDR3 is TGCAGCGTTGTGGGGGGTTGGAGCACAGATACGCAGTATTTT.

This clonotype was seen a few times. CDR3 in DNA: TGCAGTGCTAGAGAAGACAGGGGGGGTTCACCCCTCCACTTT. It specifies CSAREDRGGSPLHF. The chain combines TRBV20-1 with TRBJ1-6, with 9 bases identical to TRBD1. Per germline, CDR1 DFQATT and CDR2 SNEGSKA (reference sequence). CDR3 size: 14 residues. The ends lost 0 bases at V and 9 bases at J; junction bases unmatched: 3.

Details on this clonotype: A much larger clone lies one base from this, so it may be a read error. The chain combines TRBV10-3 with TRBJ2-2, with D tentatively TRBD1 (6 bases). Trimming cost V 10 bases and J 7 bases, with 16 bases left between them. The CDR3 runs to 13 residues. Germline CDR1 ENHRY, CDR2 SYGVKD. The CDR3 bases are TGTGCCAGCAGACGATTGGACAGCGGGGAGCTGTTTTTT. It codes for CASRRLDSGELFF.

This clonotype came up once. The J gene is TRBJ2-5, the V gene TRBV10-3; 8 positions match TRBD1. Germline CDR1 reads ENHRY; CDR2 reads SYGVKD. After removal of 7 bases from V and 3 bases from J, the junction contained 4 bases not matched to a gene. The CDR3 loop spans 13 amino acids. CDR3 residues: CAITPGQEETQYF. CDR3 nucleotides: TGTGCCATCACCCCGGGACAGGAAGAGACCCAGTACTTC.

This clonotype was counted between two and nine times. This chain connects TRBV2 to TRBJ2-2, with D perhaps matching TRBD2 (6 bases). Germline values: CDR1 SNHLY, CDR2 FYNNEI. V lost 3 bases to trimming and J lost 7 bases, with 15 bases between them. The length of the CDR3 is 15 residues. CDR3 nucleotides: TGTGCCAGCAGTGACGCTAGCGCGACCGTCGGGGAGCTGTTTTTT. It translates to CASSDASATVGELFF.

The gene calls are TRBV7-9 and TRBJ2-2, with 7 bases aligning to TRBD1. J was trimmed by 7 bases and V by 8 bases; bases with no gene match: 7. The CDR3 contains 13 residues. CDR1 and CDR2 from the germline V gene are SEHNR and FQNEAQ (reference sequence). CDR3 protein: CASLQGDGGELFF. The CDR3 nucleotides read TGTGCCAGCCTTCAGGGGGACGGCGGGGAGCTGTTTTTT.

This clonotype was picked up many times. V is TRBV6-1 and J is TRBJ2-7; 7 positions agree with TRBD1. Germline assignment: CDR1 MNHNS and CDR2 SASEGT. The CDR3 totals 15 residues. Trimming removed 5 bases from V and 1 base from J; junction bases left unmatched: 8. The CDR3, as DNA: TGTGCCAGCAGTATCGACAGGGTGGGGTCCTACGAGCAGTACTTC. Translating gives CASSIDRVGSYEQYF.

The chain recombines TRBV3-1 with TRBJ1-1; TRBD1 agrees at 7 bases. This CDR3 contains 14 residues. V trimming: 4 bases; J trimming: 4 bases; junction bases outside the gene matches: 6. Germline loops: CDR1 LGHDT, CDR2 YNNKEL (reference sequence). The CDR3 is CASSRTGDTTEAFF. In nucleotides, the CDR3 is TGTGCCAGCAGCCGAACAGGGGATACCACTGAAGCTTTCTTT.

This clonotype is categorized as medium-sized (0.01 to 0.1%). The gene calls are TRBV12-3 or TRBV12-4 and TRBJ1-1; 7 positions match TRBD1. Trimming took 4 bases from V and 1 from J; bases not matched to a gene: 9. The CDR3 runs 16 residues. The CDR3 bases are TGTGCCAGCAGTTCCTCCAGACAGGGCAAGAACACTGAAGCTTTCTTT. The encoded protein is CASSSSRQGKNTEAFF.